The 11 T cell receptor beta chains presented below share a single source sample, sequenced in a study of T cells in localized non-small cell lung cancer. Profiling relied on immunoSEQ multiplex PCR, and the TCRdb table lists in-frame clones only, not all of them. The sample holds about 36,000 clones, more than 90% seen once. The material sequenced was peripheral blood, taken before any cancer treatment. These receptor sequences come from a female donor older than 55 with stage I lung adenocarcinoma.

The chain has TRBV5-4 and TRBJ2-5, with TRBD1 identical over 9 bases. Germline V gives CDR1 SGHNT, CDR2 YYREEE (reference sequence). This CDR3 region has 15 residues. After removal of 5 bases from V and 4 bases from J, the junction contained 9 bases not matched to a gene. CDR3 residues: CASSYGQGSRETQYF. For the CDR3, the DNA is TGTGCCAGCAGTTACGGACAGGGGTCTCGAGAGACCCAGTACTTC.

The gene calls are TRBV5-8 and TRBJ1-2; D is ambiguous. Trimming shortened V by 6 bases and J by 5 bases, and 8 bases separated the two germline ends. The CDR3 has 11 residues. Germline V gene lookup returns CDR1 SGHTS and CDR2 YDEGEE. Written as DNA, the CDR3 is TGTGCCAGCACGACTCGGTATGGCTACACCTTC. It translates to CASTTRYGYTF.

V and J are TRBV19 and TRBJ1-5; a possible D gene is TRBD1 (6 bases). Germline V gene data show CDR1 as LNHDA and CDR2 as SQIVND (reference sequence). This CDR3 has 18 residues. The V gene lost 4 bases and the J gene lost 0 bases, with 19 bases spanning the gap. The CDR3 coding sequence is TGTGCCAGTAGTAAGGCTGCAGGGGTACCCTCTAGCAATCAGCCCCAGCATTTT. Translation gives CASSKAAGVPSSNQPQHF.

V usage is TRBV4-1 and J usage is TRBJ2-3; 11 positions agree with TRBD2. The germline gives CDR1 MGHRA, CDR2 YSYEKL. The ends lost 3 bases at V and 0 bases at J; junction bases unmatched: 8. There are 18 residues in the CDR3. CDR3 protein: CASSQETSGGQSTDTQYF. CDR3 nucleotide sequence: TGCGCCAGCAGCCAGGAAACTAGCGGGGGCCAGAGCACAGATACGCAGTATTTT.

This rearrangement joins TRBV19 to TRBJ2-7; 9 nucleotides align to TRBD1. Germline CDR1 and CDR2: LNHDA and SQIVND (reference sequence). V lost 5 bases, J lost 2 bases, and 4 bases stayed unmatched. This CDR3 has 14 amino acids. The CDR3 is CASSVRTGAYEQYV. DNA of the CDR3: TGTGCCAGTAGTGTACGGACAGGGGCCTACGAGCAGTACGTC.

The rearrangement joins TRBV19 to TRBJ1-2; no clear D gene. Germline V lookup: CDR1 LNHDA, CDR2 SQIVND (reference sequence). The CDR3 extends over 16 amino acids. Trimming took off 0 bases at V and 0 bases at J, with 11 bases between the two ends. The CDR3 loop reads CASSIDFERTNYGYTF. The CDR3 region has the DNA TGTGCCAGTAGTATAGATTTCGAGCGCACTAACTATGGCTACACCTTC.

The J gene is TRBJ1-2, the V gene TRBV28; D may be TRBD1 (6 bases). CDR3 size: 15 residues. The ends were cut back, 10 bases at V and 8 bases at J, with 26 bases in the middle. The germline V gene encodes CDR1 MDHEN and CDR2 SYDVKM. CDR3 coding DNA: TGTGCCACCAACGCCGGGACATCCTACTATGGCGGCTACACCTTC. This encodes CATNAGTSYYGGYTF.

The chain has TRBV5-1 and TRBJ1-6, with 9 positions matching TRBD1. The germline gives CDR1 SGHRS, CDR2 YFSETQ. V was clipped by 0 bases and J by 10 bases; unmatched bases: 11. CDR3 length: 17 residues. In DNA, the CDR3 is TGCGCCAGCAGCTTGGTCCCGGGACAGGGTCCAGGCTCACCCCTCCACTTT. This sequence encodes CASSLVPGQGPGSPLHF.

V and J are TRBV18 and TRBJ2-7; 8 nucleotides line up with TRBD1. Per germline, CDR1 KGHSH and CDR2 LQKENI. V was pared by 3 bases and J by 3 bases, with 10 bases of the junction left unmatched. The CDR3 has 16 amino acids. CDR3 in amino acids: CASSPETGDTNYEQYF. As DNA, the CDR3 is TGTGCCAGCTCACCCGAGACAGGGGACACCAACTACGAGCAGTACTTC.

The chain carries TRBV29-1 and TRBJ1-2; D might be TRBD1 (5 bases). The length of the CDR3 is 13 residues. With 1 base removed from V and 5 bases from J, the gap between germline ends came to 11 bases. The germline gives CDR1 SQVTM, CDR2 ANQGSEA. The CDR3, as DNA: TGCAGCGTTGAAGTGGAGAAGGGGTATGGCTACACCTTC. Amino acid sequence: CSVEVEKGYGYTF.

The V and J genes are TRBV5-4 and TRBJ1-4; D is possibly TRBD1 (5 bases). The V end lost 0 bases, the J end lost 3 bases, and 9 bases lay between the germline ends. The CDR3 has 15 amino acids. CDR1 SGHNT and CDR2 YYREEE come from the germline V gene (reference sequence). The CDR3 is CASSLALGANEKLFF. In DNA, the CDR3 is TGTGCCAGCAGCTTGGCTTTGGGGGCTAATGAAAAACTGTTTTTT. The full variable domain, rest sourced from reference TRBV5-4 and TRBJ1-4, is ETGVTQSPTHLIKTRGQQVTLRCSSQSGHNTVSWYQQALGQGPQFIFQYYREEENGRGNFPPRFSGLQFPNYSSELNVNALELDDSALYLCASSLALGANEKLFFGSGTQLSVL.